This T cell receptor beta chain derives from a study of CD8+CD57+ T cells in acquired aplastic anemia. Study-level findings and limits: Some 31 sequences, all CD8+ CDR3, were shared between patients and controls.

In patients chosen for sequencing, flow cytometry had shown CD8+CD57+ cell expansion. As regards this clonotype: Its antigen is unknown.

It was genomic DNA that served as the template for profiling TCR beta VDJ and CDR3. TCRdb re-analysed the reads in MiXCR, keeping a single row per CDR3 protein. The sample lists around 150,000 distinct CDR3 sequences; 70% to 75% were seen once. This receptor was identified in a human donor with aplastic anemia. Sequencing was carried out using sorted CD4+, CD8+, or CD8+CD57+ T cells (not recorded which) from PBMCs.

CDR3 sequence (DNA): TGCAGTGCTAGAGGCCTAGCGGGAGAAGTAGATACGCAGTATTTT. This gives the protein CSARGLAGEVDTQYF. The chain combines TRBV20-1 with TRBJ2-3, with 10 bases lining up with TRBD2. Losses at the gene ends were 1 base for V and 5 bases for J; bases not matched to a gene: 6. The CDR3 runs 15 residues. The germline CDR1 and CDR2 sequences are DFQATT and SNEGSKA (reference sequence).